This T cell receptor beta chain was recovered during a study of CD8 T cells in ankylosing spondylitis. Libraries of TCR beta came from quantitative 5'-RACE with molecular barcodes. Via MiXCR, TCRdb re-called the 5' RACE reads, giving one row per CDR3 protein. There are about 480,000 distinct CDR3 sequences in the sample; roughly 15% occur only once, and just over 1% lies in the top ten. In the case of this clonotype: Its antigen is unidentified.

Study-wide findings and caveats: Certain motif variants had earlier appeared in reactive arthritis synovial fluid and blood. Disease-linked clones had a CD8+ phenotype and relatively low frequency in peripheral blood. What appeared characteristic of ankylosing spondylitis blood was a TCR beta motif of about eight highly homologous variants. It was reported that disease-linked clones were significantly enriched in matched ankylosing spondylitis synovial fluid.

The length of the CDR3 is 17 residues. J was trimmed by 4 bases and V by 5 bases; bases with no gene match: 11. The germline CDR1 and CDR2 sequences are SGHVS and FQNEAQ. The sequence derives from a male donor with ankylosing spondylitis. This chain links TRBV7-8 with TRBJ1-4, with 9 positions matching TRBD1. The specimen sequenced was blood, either unsorted or a sorted T cell fraction (not recorded which). DNA of the CDR3: TGTGCCAGCAGCCCTTCCACAGGGGGCGCGGGTAATGAAAAACTGTTTTTT. Protein product: CASSPSTGGAGNEKLFF.